One sample yielded the 22 T cell receptor beta chains listed below, sequenced in a study of T cell repertoires in cytomegalovirus infection. Via MiXCR, TCRdb re-called the reads, giving one row per CDR3 protein. The table includes hundreds of thousands of distinct CDR3 sequences, approximately 24% detected once. The material sequenced was CD8+ T cells from PBMCs. Receptors were obtained from a human donor in good health (CMV status not recorded). Some clones in this sample may be carry-over from other donors' samples.

This chain connects TRBV28 to TRBJ2-7; D is possibly TRBD2 (7 bases). V was shortened by 3 bases and J by 7 bases, with 13 bases between the two germline ends. The germline gives CDR1 MDHEN, CDR2 SYDVKM. The CDR3 spans 13 residues. CDR3 nucleotide sequence: TGTGCCAGCAGTTTGGGGGGGGCGGAAGAGCAGTACGTC. This sequence encodes CASSLGGAEEQYV.

This clonotype showed up just once. The junction differs from germline at one of its ends, possibly a read error. This sequence joins TRBV4-1 and TRBJ2-2, with D tentatively TRBD2 (5 bases). The germline gives CDR1 MGHRA, CDR2 YSYEKL. This CDR3 has 13 amino acids. Here the CDR3 reads CASSHGNSGELFF. CDR3 coding DNA: TGCGCCAGCAGCCACGGGAACTCCGGGGAGCTGTTTTTT.

The CDR3 DNA sequence: TGTGCCAGTATGGAGGGGAACTCCTACAATGAGCAGTTCTTC. Amino acids: CASMEGNSYNEQFF. The chain joins TRBV12-3 or TRBV12-4 to TRBJ2-1; D may be TRBD2 (6 bases). Trimming pared 9 bases from V and 0 bases from J, leaving 12 bases between. CDR3 length: 14 residues.

This clonotype was observed once. The chain combines TRBV5-5 with TRBJ1-2; maybe TRBD1 (5 bases). Germline V gene lookup returns CDR1 SGHKS and CDR2 YYEKEE (reference sequence). The CDR3 has 15 amino acids. Trimming left V 0 bases short and J 6 bases short, with 15 bases between. The CDR3 sequence is CASSLVLLRGDGYTF. CDR3 nucleotides: TGTGCCAGCAGCTTGGTTCTCTTGAGGGGCGATGGCTACACCTTC.

On this clonotype itself: A much larger clonotype is one base distant, so this may be a read error. This chain uses TRBV7-2 with TRBJ2-3; D is unresolved. This CDR3 is 17 amino acids long. The V gene lost 6 bases and the J gene lost 7 bases, with 26 bases spanning the gap. Germline CDR1 and CDR2: SGHTA and FQGNSA. CDR3 sequence reads: CASSSAMDGPDGNTQYF. The CDR3 DNA is TGTGCCAGCAGTTCTGCGATGGACGGACCCGATGGCAATACGCAGTATTTT.

J is TRBJ2-4 and V is TRBV7-4; 8 bases map to TRBD1. The CDR3 covers 15 residues. With V trimmed by 3 bases and J by 2 bases, 3 bases remained unmatched. Germline-derived CDR1 and CDR2 are SGHVT and SQSDAQ. CDR3 sequence (DNA): TGTGCCAGCAGCTTGCAGGGGGCGCCCAAAAACATTCAGTACTTC. It codes for CASSLQGAPKNIQYF.

The rearrangement uses TRBV7-6 and TRBJ2-5, with D possibly matching TRBD1 (6 bases). This CDR3 has 16 residues. Germline V gives CDR1 SGHVS, CDR2 FNYEAQ. V was trimmed by 5 bases and J by 1 base, leaving 17 bases between them. The CDR3 bases are TGTGCCAGCAGCCTCCGGGACACCAACGCCCAAGAGACCCAGTACTTC. This codes for CASSLRDTNAQETQYF.

This clonotype appeared a few times. The gene calls are TRBV15 and TRBJ2-2; D possibly corresponds to TRBD1 (5 bases). The V end lost 3 bases, the J end lost 5 bases, and 10 bases lay between the germline ends. The CDR3 runs 14 residues. Germline values: CDR1 LNHNV, CDR2 YYDKDF (reference sequence). The CDR3 bases are TGTGCCACCAGCAGTTATAAGGGGACCGGGGAGCTGTTTTTT. Translated: CATSSYKGTGELFF.

As for this clonotype: A read error may account for a junction end that differs from germline. The chain is built from TRBV2 and TRBJ1-3; D is uncertain. CDR3 length: 13 amino acids. CDR1 is SNHLY, CDR2 FYNNEI, per germline. In DNA, the CDR3 is TGTGCCAGCAGTATCGACTCTGGAAACACTATATATTTT. It is translated as CASSIDSGNTIYF.

There are a few counts of this clonotype. V is TRBV7-4 and J is TRBJ1-6, with 8 nucleotides matching TRBD1. The CDR3 consists of 14 residues. Germline loops: CDR1 SGHVT, CDR2 SQSDAQ. With V trimmed by 6 bases and J by 7 bases, 5 bases remained unmatched. In DNA, the CDR3 is TGTGCCAGCAGGCGTACAGGGGGGAATTCACCCCTCCACTTT. It yields the protein CASRRTGGNSPLHF.

This clonotype appeared a few times. The genes are TRBV2 and TRBJ2-3; D unclear. CDR3 length equals 13 residues. CDR1 and CDR2 (germline): SNHLY, FYNNEI. V dropped 8 bases and J dropped 2 bases, with 11 bases sitting between them. CDR3 protein: CASCRINTDTQYF. CDR3 nucleotide sequence: TGTGCCAGCTGCCGAATAAACACAGATACGCAGTATTTT.

This clonotype was seen ten or more times. V usage is TRBV7-8 and J usage is TRBJ2-1, with 11 bases matching TRBD2. This CDR3 has 17 amino acids. Per germline, CDR1 SGHVS and CDR2 FQNEAQ. Unmatched junction bases numbered 9, after V lost 4 bases and J lost 4 bases. As DNA, the CDR3 is TGTGCCAGCAGCTCCTCCGGGACTAGCGGAGTTTACAATGAGCAGTTCTTC. This sequence encodes CASSSSGTSGVYNEQFF. Using reference TRBV7-8 and TRBJ2-1 for the parts outside the CDR3, the full variable domain is GAGVSQSPRYKVAKRGQDVALRCDPISGHVSLFWYQQALGQGPEFLTYFQNEAQLDKSGLPSDRFFAERPEGSVSTLKIQRTQQEDSAVYLCASSSSGTSGVYNEQFFGPGTRLTVL.

The V and J genes are TRBV6-5 and TRBJ1-2, with D perhaps matching TRBD1 (6 bases). This CDR3 has 15 amino acids. The germline V and J ends were trimmed by 2 bases and 5 bases, with 15 bases remaining between them. Germline-derived CDR1 and CDR2 are MNHEY and SVGAGI. The CDR3 protein is CASSYLLERGYGYTF. In DNA form, the CDR3 reads TGTGCCAGCAGTTACCTCCTTGAAAGGGGGTATGGCTACACCTTC.

This clonotype was recorded only once. The V call is TRBV25-1, the J call TRBJ1-2, with D perhaps TRBD1 (5 bases). From germline, CDR1 is MGHDK and CDR2 SYGVNS. This CDR3 is 14 amino acids long. With 10 bases removed from V and 5 bases from J, the gap between germline ends came to 20 bases. The CDR3 spells CATKTPDSHYGYTF. The CDR3 DNA is TGTGCCACCAAGACCCCCGACAGTCATTATGGCTACACCTTC.

The chain links TRBV5-6 to TRBJ2-3; D is unclear. CDR3 length: 14 residues. CDR1 is SGHDT, CDR2 YYEEEE, per germline. V lost 0 bases to trimming and J lost 2 bases, with 7 bases between them. CDR3 residues: CASSLGRNTDTQYF. DNA of the CDR3: TGTGCCAGCAGCTTGGGACGCAACACAGATACGCAGTATTTT.

This chain links TRBV7-9 with TRBJ2-6, with 10 bases lining up with TRBD1. V gave up 4 bases and J gave up 0 bases; unmatched junction bases: 15. Germline loops: CDR1 SEHNR, CDR2 FQNEAQ (reference sequence). CDR3 size: 21 residues. The CDR3 region has the DNA TGTGCCAGCAGCTCCCCGGGACAGGGGCCCCTTTACCGCTCTGGGGCCAACGTCCTGACTTTC. This codes for CASSSPGQGPLYRSGANVLTF.

This chain uses TRBV28 with TRBJ2-7; 11 bases are shared with TRBD2. The CDR3 is 14 amino acids. Germline CDR1 is MDHEN and CDR2 is SYDVKM. V lost 3 bases to trimming and J lost 3 bases; unmatched junction nucleotides: 1. CDR3 nucleotides: TGTGCCAGCAGTTTTGGGACTAGCGGCTACGAGCAGTACTTC. Its protein is CASSFGTSGYEQYF.

This clonotype was observed at least ten times. V gene TRBV7-2 combines with J gene TRBJ2-5, with D hard to call. CDR1 SGHTA and CDR2 FQGNSA come from the germline V gene. This CDR3 is 13 amino acids long. V lost 8 bases, J lost 0 bases, and 10 bases lay in between. For the CDR3, the DNA is TGTGCCAGCTTGGCGGAGAACCAAGAGACCCAGTACTTC. Protein sequence: CASLAENQETQYF. Full variable domain (remainder filled in from reference TRBV7-2 and TRBJ2-5): GAGVSQSPSNKVTEKGKDVELRCDPISGHTALYWYRQSLGQGLEFLIYFQGNSAPDKSGLPSDRFSAERTGGSVSTLTIQRTQQEDSAVYLCASLAENQETQYFGPGTRLLVL.

The gene calls are TRBV6-1 and TRBJ2-3, with D unresolved. CDR3 length: 14 residues. CDR1 is MNHNS and CDR2 is SASEGT in the germline V gene. V was clipped by 1 base and J by 2 bases, with 7 bases between them. CDR3 sequence reads: CASSEEAFTDTQYF. CDR3 nucleotide sequence: TGTGCCAGCAGTGAAGAGGCTTTCACAGATACGCAGTATTTT.

This clonotype was detected many times. CDR3 amino acids: CASSLGLTGGETQYF. CDR3 in DNA: TGTGCCAGCAGCTTAGGCCTGACAGGGGGAGAGACCCAGTACTTC. The chain uses TRBV7-2 and TRBJ2-5; 9 bases map to TRBD1. Losses at the gene ends were 1 base for V and 4 bases for J; bases not matched to a gene: 4. The germline V gene has CDR1 SGHTA and CDR2 FQGNSA. The CDR3 has 15 residues.

This clonotype was recorded a few times. V and J are TRBV29-1 and TRBJ1-1; a possible D gene is TRBD1 (5 bases). Trimming took off 3 bases at V and 5 bases at J, with 16 bases between the two ends. The CDR3 is 14 amino acids. Germline CDR1 SQVTM, CDR2 ANQGSEA. The DNA of the CDR3 is TGCAGCGTTGAGGCGGTGGGGGGGGATACTGAAGCTTTCTTT. This gives the protein CSVEAVGGDTEAFF.

This clonotype appeared a few times. This chain links TRBV7-9 with TRBJ1-1; weak D call: TRBD1 (5 bases). The CDR3 covers 16 residues. Trimming took off 5 bases at V and 3 bases at J, with 19 bases between the two ends. Germline V lookup: CDR1 SEHNR, CDR2 FQNEAQ (reference sequence). CDR3 DNA sequence: TGTGCCAGCAGCCCCGAGGGGCGTGGATCGGACACTGAAGCTTTCTTT. Its protein product is CASSPEGRGSDTEAFF.